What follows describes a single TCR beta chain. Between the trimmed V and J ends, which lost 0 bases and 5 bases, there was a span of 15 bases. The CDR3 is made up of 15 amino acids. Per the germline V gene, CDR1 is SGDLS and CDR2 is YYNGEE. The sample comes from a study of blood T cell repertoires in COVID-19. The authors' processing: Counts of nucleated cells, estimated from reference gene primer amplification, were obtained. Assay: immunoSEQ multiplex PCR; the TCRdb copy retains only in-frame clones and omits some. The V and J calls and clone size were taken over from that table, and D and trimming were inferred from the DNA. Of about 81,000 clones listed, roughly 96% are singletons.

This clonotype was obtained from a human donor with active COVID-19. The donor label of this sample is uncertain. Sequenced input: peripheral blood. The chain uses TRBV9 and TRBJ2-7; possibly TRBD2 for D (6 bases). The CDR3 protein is CASSVGWGVEDEQYF. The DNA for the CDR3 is TGTGCCAGCAGCGTAGGGTGGGGGGTTGAGGACGAGCAGTACTTC. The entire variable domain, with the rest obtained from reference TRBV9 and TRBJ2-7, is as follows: DSGVTQTPKHLITATGQRVTLRCSPRSGDLSVYWYQQSLDQGLQFLIQYYNGEERAKGNILERFSAQQFPDLHSELNLSSLELGDSALYFCASSVGWGVEDEQYFGPGTRLTVT.